These 24 T cell receptor beta chains share one sample of origin, sequenced in a study of regulatory T cells in long-lasting Graves disease. The time point denotes: newly diagnosed GD, antithyroid drugs for less than 3 months. Extracted PBMC RNA gave rise to the TCR library. TCR beta libraries were built with iRepertoire HTBI primers and Arm-PCR of CDR3 regions. TCRdb recomputed calls from the multiplex PCR reads with MiXCR, one row per CDR3 protein. The data hold more than 450,000 distinct CDR3 sequences, with 15% to 20% observed a single time. These data were also filed under a second study, of T cells in Graves' hyperthyroidism and ophthalmopathy.

The sample in question was peripheral blood mononuclear cells (PBMCs), obtained at new diagnosis, from a patient treated with antithyroid drugs. The receptors come from a man in his forties with Graves disease.

Details on this clonotype: A far larger clone lies a single base away; this is likely a read error. The chain links TRBV20-1 to TRBJ2-1, with 13 bases that match TRBD2. V shed 6 bases and J 13 bases; nucleotides not matched to a gene: 15. Germline assignment: CDR1 DFQATT and CDR2 SNEGSKA (reference sequence). The CDR3 has 15 residues. CDR3 sequence (DNA): TGCAGTGCCACGGGACTAGCGGGACAGGAAGAGACCCAGTTCTTC. It translates to CSATGLAGQEETQFF.

This clonotype was detected many times. The chain couples TRBV5-1 to TRBJ2-7; TRBD2 matches at 7 bases. The V gene's germline CDR1 is SGHRS and CDR2 YFSETQ. The CDR3 is 15 residues long. Trimming took 2 bases from V and 4 from J; bases not matched to a gene: 9. The CDR3 here is CASSLVSGTTYEQYF. DNA of the CDR3: TGCGCCAGCAGCTTAGTGAGCGGGACTACTTACGAGCAGTACTTC.

This clonotype has a count of ten or more. This chain joins TRBV28 and TRBJ2-3; TRBD1 matches at 7 bases. This CDR3 region has 15 residues. Germline values: CDR1 MDHEN, CDR2 SYDVKM. After removal of 6 bases from V and 7 bases from J, the junction contained 13 bases not matched to a gene. As DNA, the CDR3 is TGTGCCAGCAGCCCTGGGACAGTCGCGGGTAATACGCAGTATTTT. Amino acids: CASSPGTVAGNTQYF.

This clonotype was counted ten times or more. The J gene is TRBJ2-3, the V gene TRBV24-1; D is unclear. This CDR3 comprises 14 residues. The germline CDR1 and CDR2 sequences are KGHDR and SFDVKD. Trimming shortened V by 2 bases and J by 0 bases, and 5 bases separated the two germline ends. This chain's CDR3 is CATSDSGSTDTQYF. In DNA form, the CDR3 reads TGTGCCACCAGTGATTCCGGAAGCACAGATACGCAGTATTTT.

This clonotype came up many times. In DNA form, the CDR3 reads TGTGCCAGCAGTCAGGGACTAGCGGGAGCAATTGAGCAGTTCTTC. This gives the protein CASSQGLAGAIEQFF. The J gene is TRBJ2-1, the V gene TRBV27, with 14 bases matching TRBD2. Germline V gene data show CDR1 as MNHEY and CDR2 as SMNVEV (reference sequence). Trimming took 5 bases from V and 9 from J; bases not matched to a gene: 6. This CDR3 contains 15 residues.

The gene calls are TRBV5-6 and TRBJ2-3; D is perhaps TRBD2 (5 bases). V was clipped by 0 bases and J by 3 bases, with 8 bases between them. The CDR3 contains 14 residues. Looked up from germline, CDR1 is SGHDT and CDR2 is YYEEEE. The DNA for the CDR3 is TGTGCCAGCAGCTTGGTTCGGACTACAGATACGCAGTATTTT. This translates into CASSLVRTTDTQYF.

In its sample, this clonotype was seen many times. The V gene is TRBV30, the J gene TRBJ2-2, with unresolved D. Between the trimmed V and J ends, which lost 1 base and 3 bases, there was a span of 6 bases. Germline V gene data show CDR1 as GTSNPN and CDR2 as SVGIG (reference sequence). This CDR3 is 13 amino acids long. Here the CDR3 reads CAWSELYTGELFF. The CDR3, as DNA: TGTGCCTGGAGTGAACTTTACACCGGGGAGCTGTTTTTT.

This clonotype was observed at least ten times. The chain couples TRBV11-2 to TRBJ2-2; D unclear. CDR3 length: 15 residues. Per germline, CDR1 SGHAT and CDR2 FQNNGV. Trimming cost V 0 bases and J 6 bases, with 11 bases left between them. The CDR3 DNA reads as TGTGCCAGCAGCTTAGAGGGGTTTATGTCCGGGGAGCTGTTTTTT. Translation: CASSLEGFMSGELFF.

This chain links TRBV20-1 with TRBJ2-1; 12 bases match TRBD1. CDR3 length equals 13 residues. Germline lookup yields CDR1 DFQATT and CDR2 SNEGSKA (reference sequence). The DNA of the CDR3 is TGCAGCCCGGGACAGGGGGCTTACAATGAGCAGTTCTTC. Translated, it gives CSPGQGAYNEQFF.

The V and J genes are TRBV4-2 and TRBJ2-1; 9 nucleotides agree with TRBD2. The CDR3 extends over 18 amino acids. J gave up 1 base and V 0 bases, and 7 bases lay outside the gene matches. Germline CDR1 and CDR2: LGHNA and YNFKEQ. The CDR3 loop reads CASSQDPFLAGSYNEQFF. The DNA for the CDR3 is TGTGCCAGCAGCCAAGATCCTTTCCTAGCGGGGTCCTACAATGAGCAGTTCTTC.

The chain uses TRBV10-3 and TRBJ2-7; TRBD1 agrees at 8 bases. The germline V gene encodes CDR1 ENHRY and CDR2 SYGVKD. Trimming cost V 4 bases and J 0 bases; bases outside gene matches: 5. The CDR3 covers 15 residues. The CDR3 loop is CAISAGQGVSYEQYF. The CDR3 DNA sequence: TGTGCCATCAGTGCCGGACAGGGAGTCTCCTACGAGCAGTACTTC.

This clonotype has a handful of counts. The rearrangement links TRBV20-1 to TRBJ2-1; 11 nucleotides agree with TRBD2. Trimming removed 2 bases from V and 8 bases from J; junction bases left unmatched: 5. The CDR3 consists of 14 residues. Per germline, CDR1 DFQATT and CDR2 SNEGSKA (reference sequence). CDR3 nucleotides: TGCAGTGCTAGAACTAGCGGGAGTTTCGATGAGCAGTTCTTC. It yields the protein CSARTSGSFDEQFF.

V is TRBV11-3 and J is TRBJ2-7; D is uncertain. Germline values: CDR1 SGHNT, CDR2 YENEEA. The ends were cut back, 8 bases at V and 4 bases at J, with 0 bases in the middle. The CDR3 runs to 8 residues. The CDR3 sequence: CASYEQYF. DNA of the CDR3: TGTGCCAGCTACGAGCAGTACTTC.

This clonotype has ten or more counts. The CDR3 DNA sequence: TGTGCCAGCAGCTTGCAACTGCCTGGTGAAAAACTGTTTTTT. It encodes CASSLQLPGEKLFF. The chain combines TRBV7-9 with TRBJ1-4; D ambiguous. The germline V and J ends were trimmed by 3 bases and 7 bases, with 12 bases remaining between them. CDR1 and CDR2 (germline): SEHNR, FQNEAQ (reference sequence). This CDR3 region has 14 residues.

In its sample, this clonotype was seen many times. This chain links TRBV28 with TRBJ1-5, with D maybe TRBD1 (6 bases). Trimming left V 4 bases short and J 2 bases short, with 15 bases between. The CDR3 is made up of 16 amino acids. Germline loops: CDR1 MDHEN, CDR2 SYDVKM. CDR3 in DNA: TGTGCCAGCAGTTCAGGGGCAGGCGTGGGCAATCAGCCCCAGCATTTT. It yields the protein CASSSGAGVGNQPQHF.

This clonotype has at least ten counts. This chain uses TRBV20-1 with TRBJ2-7; D might be TRBD1 (5 bases). CDR3 length equals 11 residues. Germline lookup yields CDR1 DFQATT and CDR2 SNEGSKA (reference sequence). The ends were cut back, 7 bases at V and 3 bases at J, with 10 bases in the middle. CDR3 protein: CSGRVDYEQYF. The CDR3 nucleotides read TGCAGTGGCAGGGTGGACTACGAGCAGTACTTC.

This chain joins TRBV20-1 and TRBJ2-7; a weak D match, TRBD2 (6 bases). The CDR3 covers 15 residues. Germline-derived CDR1 and CDR2 are DFQATT and SNEGSKA (reference sequence). Trimming took 7 bases from V and 7 from J, leaving 26 bases between them. The CDR3 loop is CSVGGVIQAMNEQYF. In DNA form, the CDR3 reads TGCAGTGTCGGCGGGGTAATTCAGGCTATGAATGAGCAGTACTTC.

This clonotype appeared many times. This chain joins TRBV30 and TRBJ1-1; 7 bases align to TRBD1. V was pared by 3 bases and J by 8 bases, with 3 bases of the junction left unmatched. CDR1 is GTSNPN and CDR2 is SVGIG in the germline V gene (reference sequence). The CDR3 length is 11 residues. CDR3 in amino acids: CAWRADREAFF. The CDR3 nucleotides are TGTGCCTGGAGGGCGGACAGGGAAGCTTTCTTT.

This clonotype was counted at least ten times. The V call is TRBV28, the J call TRBJ2-7; 7 bases agree with TRBD1. V gave up 5 bases and J gave up 3 bases; unmatched junction bases: 13. The CDR3 extends over 16 amino acids. CDR1 is MDHEN and CDR2 is SYDVKM in the germline V gene. CDR3 sequence: CASSPLSAGGLYEQYF. The CDR3, as DNA: TGTGCCAGCAGTCCCCTGAGTGCAGGGGGTCTCTACGAGCAGTACTTC.

The table lists this clonotype with many counts. The genes are TRBV30 and TRBJ2-5, with D possibly matching TRBD2 (5 bases). Trimming removed 1 base at V and 9 bases at J, with 15 bases between. From germline, CDR1 is GTSNPN and CDR2 SVGIG (reference sequence). The CDR3 is 13 amino acids. In nucleotides, the CDR3 is TGTGCCTGGAGTGCCTCAGCGGCCGTGGCCCAGTACTTC. This translates into CAWSASAAVAQYF.

This clonotype was picked up a small number of times. The chain combines TRBV5-1 with TRBJ2-7; 11 positions agree with TRBD2. Germline loops: CDR1 SGHRS, CDR2 YFSETQ. The CDR3 length is 17 residues. Trimming took 0 bases from V and 4 from J; bases not matched to a gene: 9. In DNA, the CDR3 is TGCGCCAGCAGCTTGGCCGGGCTAGCGGGAGGTCTATACGAGCAGTACTTC. Translating it yields CASSLAGLAGGLYEQYF.

The table lists this clonotype with many counts. The rearrangement uses TRBV2 and TRBJ2-2; 14 bases map to TRBD2. The trim removed 1 base at V and 3 bases at J, leaving 1 base unmatched. This CDR3 is 17 amino acids long. Germline V gene lookup returns CDR1 SNHLY and CDR2 FYNNEI. DNA for the CDR3: TGTGCCAGCAGTGAAGGGGGACTAGCGGGAGACACCGGGGAGCTGTTTTTT. Amino acid sequence: CASSEGGLAGDTGELFF. The whole variable domain, filled in from reference TRBV2 and TRBJ2-2, reads EPEVTQTPSHQVTQMGQEVILRCVPISNHLYFYWYRQILGQKVEFLVSFYNNEISEKSEIFDDQFSVERPDGSNFTLKIRSTKLEDSAMYFCASSEGGLAGDTGELFFGEGSRLTVL.

At least ten counts were recorded for this clonotype. This chain links TRBV3-1 with TRBJ2-4; maybe TRBD1 (6 bases). CDR3 length: 14 residues. Per the germline V gene, CDR1 is LGHDT and CDR2 is YNNKEL (reference sequence). Trimming cost V 1 base and J 8 bases, with 12 bases left between them. The CDR3 sequence is CASSQGQGWDIQYF. CDR3 nucleotides: TGTGCCAGCAGCCAAGGGCAGGGGTGGGACATTCAGTACTTC.

The V gene is TRBV28, the J gene TRBJ2-3, with 9 nucleotides matching TRBD1. V gave up 6 bases and J gave up 6 bases; unmatched junction bases: 7. The CDR3 totals 14 residues. CDR1 and CDR2 from the germline V gene are MDHEN and SYDVKM. CDR3 loop: CASRVGTGLDTQYF. The CDR3 nucleotides read TGTGCCAGCAGGGTCGGGACAGGGCTTGATACGCAGTATTTT.